These T cell receptor beta chains were read from a single sample in a study of PD-1 blockade in classical Hodgkin lymphoma. The method was immunoSEQ multiplex PCR; TCRdb's version includes in-frame clones alone and lacks a portion of them. In the table there are fewer than 65,000 clones, about nine tenths of which are singletons. The specimen was peripheral blood mononuclear cells (PBMCs), collected at baseline. The receptors were gathered from a human donor with classical Hodgkin lymphoma. Each CDR3 is given with its conserved first and last residue. A D gene is named only where the DNA matches it firmly. Size values are once, few and many counts, or a class for expanded clones, and some rows have none.

DNA: TGCGCCAGCAGCCAAGGCCCTAAGGGGGGCTACGAGCAGTACTTC; CDR3: CASSQGPKGGYEQYF; size: .; J: TRBJ2-7; D: .; V: TRBV4-1
DNA: TGTGCCAGCAGATACAGGGTAAATCAGCCCCAGCATTTT; CDR3: CASRYRVNQPQHF; size: .; J: TRBJ1-5; D: .; V: TRBV28
DNA: TGTGCCAGCACGAGGGACAGCTACGAGCAGTACTTC; CDR3: CASTRDSYEQYF; size: .; J: TRBJ2-7; D: TRBD1; V: TRBV6-6
DNA: TGTGCCAGCCAACAACCCGGACTAGCGGGCAATGAGCAGTTCTTC; CDR3: CASQQPGLAGNEQFF; size: once; J: TRBJ2-1; D: TRBD2; V: TRBV7-9
DNA: TGTGCCAGCAGCCATGGGGGATACAATGAGCAGTTCTTC; CDR3: CASSHGGYNEQFF; size: .; J: TRBJ2-1; D: .; V: TRBV4-2
DNA: TGTGCCAGCAGTTTATTCGAGGATCAGAGGGGTTTGAACACTGAAGCTTTCTTT; CDR3: CASSLFEDQRGLNTEAFF; size: .; J: TRBJ1-1; D: .; V: TRBV27
DNA: TGTGCCAGCAGTTTGGCGATGCGGAACACCGGGGAGCTGTTTTTT; CDR3: CASSLAMRNTGELFF; size: .; J: TRBJ2-2; D: .; V: TRBV28
DNA: TGTGCCAGCGGGAGGGACAGGGGGGTTTCACCCCTCCACTTT; CDR3: CASGRDRGVSPLHF; size: .; J: TRBJ1-6; D: TRBD1; V: TRBV6-5
DNA: TGTGCCAGCGTATTCCAGGGATTGAGCACAGATACGCAGTATTTT; CDR3: CASVFQGLSTDTQYF; size: .; J: TRBJ2-3; D: .; V: TRBV2
DNA: TGTGCCAGCACCCATGGGACCGGGACTAGAATCTACGAGCAGTACTTC; CDR3: CASTHGTGTRIYEQYF; size: .; J: TRBJ2-7; D: TRBD2; V: TRBV28
DNA: TGTGCCAGCAGCTTTCTGAGCTCTGGAAACACCATATATTTT; CDR3: CASSFLSSGNTIYF; size: .; J: TRBJ1-3; D: .; V: TRBV11-2
DNA: TGTGCCAGCAGTTTAAGTGGGTGGGGGGACACTGAAGCTTTCTTT; CDR3: CASSLSGWGDTEAFF; size: .; J: TRBJ1-1; D: .; V: TRBV28
DNA: TGTGCCATCGGGGGCCAGAGTCTCAACACTGAAGCTTTCTTT; CDR3: CAIGGQSLNTEAFF; size: few; J: TRBJ1-1; D: .; V: TRBV28
DNA: TGCGCCAGCAGCCAAGTGACAGGGCTCTACAATGAGCAGTTCTTC; CDR3: CASSQVTGLYNEQFF; size: .; J: TRBJ2-1; D: TRBD1; V: TRBV4-1
DNA: TGTGCCAGCAGTGGCACGACAGGGGGCGAGCAGTACTTC; CDR3: CASSGTTGGEQYF; size: .; J: TRBJ2-7; D: TRBD1; V: TRBV6-6
DNA: TGTGCCATCAGTGAGGCGACTAGCGGGGGGGGTTACGAGCAGTACTTC; CDR3: CAISEATSGGGYEQYF; size: .; J: TRBJ2-7; D: TRBD2; V: TRBV10-3
DNA: TGTGCCAGCAGCTTAGTCAGGGGAAGTGGCCAAGAGACCCAGTACTTC; CDR3: CASSLVRGSGQETQYF; size: .; J: TRBJ2-5; D: .; V: TRBV11-2
DNA: TGCGCCAGCAGCTTGGATCAGGTAACCATGAACACTGAAGCTTTCTTT; CDR3: CASSLDQVTMNTEAFF; size: .; J: TRBJ1-1; D: .; V: TRBV5-1
DNA: TGTGCCAGCAGTTCCCATACCGGGACCAAGTATGGCTACACCTTC; CDR3: CASSSHTGTKYGYTF; size: .; J: TRBJ1-2; D: .; V: TRBV28
DNA: TGTGCCAGCTCCGACAAGGTCTACACCTTC; CDR3: CASSDKVYTF; size: .; J: TRBJ1-2; D: .; V: TRBV6-1
DNA: TGTGCCAGCTCAACCGGACATACCATCGGAAACACCATATATTTT; CDR3: CASSTGHTIGNTIYF; size: .; J: TRBJ1-3; D: .; V: TRBV18
DNA: TGTGCCAGCAGCCCCGACGGGACAGGTTACACAGATACGCAGTATTTT; CDR3: CASSPDGTGYTDTQYF; size: .; J: TRBJ2-3; D: TRBD1; V: TRBV28
DNA: TGTGCCAGCAAGGGGGACTCTAACAATGAGCAGTTCTTC; CDR3: CASKGDSNNEQFF; size: .; J: TRBJ2-1; D: .; V: TRBV9
DNA: TGTGCCGGACGAGAGAACACTGAAGCTTTCTTT; CDR3: CAGRENTEAFF; size: once; J: TRBJ1-1; D: .; V: TRBV6-1
DNA: TGTGCCAGCGGGCCCCTAGCACTCCGCGAGCAGTACTTC; CDR3: CASGPLALREQYF; size: .; J: TRBJ2-7; D: .; V: TRBV2
DNA: TGTGCCAGCAGCAACAGGGCCGGGGAGCTGTTTTTT; CDR3: CASSNRAGELFF; size: .; J: TRBJ2-2; D: .; V: TRBV7-2
DNA: TGTGCCAGTAGTCCCAAGTGGGGCCTCGGGGAGCTGTTTTTT; CDR3: CASSPKWGLGELFF; size: .; J: TRBJ2-2; D: .; V: TRBV19
DNA: TGCGCCAGCAGCTTTGGTAGAACTACAGGGCTCCAAGAGACCCAGTACTTC; CDR3: CASSFGRTTGLQETQYF; size: .; J: TRBJ2-5; D: .; V: TRBV5-1
DNA: TGTGCCAGCAGCCACTACAGGGAGTTTAATCAGCCCCAGCATTTT; CDR3: CASSHYREFNQPQHF; size: .; J: TRBJ1-5; D: .; V: TRBV27
DNA: TGTGCCAGCAGGACAGGGCTTGGACTAGCGGGGAGCTACAATGAGCAGTTCTTC; CDR3: CASRTGLGLAGSYNEQFF; size: .; J: TRBJ2-1; D: TRBD2; V: TRBV28
DNA: TGTGCCAGCAGCCCGGGGGAGGAATCTGGAAACACCATATATTTT; CDR3: CASSPGEESGNTIYF; size: .; J: TRBJ1-3; D: .; V: TRBV7-9
DNA: TGTGCCAGCAGCCAAGAGGACAGGGAACGGGAGCAGTACTTC; CDR3: CASSQEDREREQYF; size: .; J: TRBJ2-7; D: TRBD1; V: TRBV14
DNA: TGTGCCAGCTCACCAGCGGGACCCAACTATGGCTACACCTTC; CDR3: CASSPAGPNYGYTF; size: .; J: TRBJ1-2; D: .; V: TRBV18
DNA: TGTGCCAGCAGCCTAGGGACAGGGGGCCCCACTAAGGTTTTT; CDR3: CASSLGTGGPTKVF; size: .; J: TRBJ1-4; D: TRBD1; V: TRBV9
DNA: TGTGCCGCAGATTACAGGGGATACTATGGCTACACCTTC; CDR3: CAADYRGYYGYTF; size: .; J: TRBJ1-2; D: .; V: TRBV12-2
DNA: TGTGCCAGCAACCTACAGGGTAGGGCCTACGAGCAGTACTTC; CDR3: CASNLQGRAYEQYF; size: .; J: TRBJ2-7; D: .; V: TRBV6-5
DNA: TGTGCCAGCAGCTTAAACTTGTGGCTGAACACTGAAGCTTTCTTT; CDR3: CASSLNLWLNTEAFF; size: .; J: TRBJ1-1; D: .; V: TRBV7-8
DNA: TGTGCCAGCAGTGAAGCGATAGGACTAGCACAAGAGACCCAGTACTTC; CDR3: CASSEAIGLAQETQYF; size: .; J: TRBJ2-5; D: TRBD2; V: TRBV2
DNA: TGTGCCAGCAGCTTGGAACAGCGGAACACTGAAGCTTTCTTT; CDR3: CASSLEQRNTEAFF; size: .; J: TRBJ1-1; D: .; V: TRBV5-4
DNA: TGTGCCAGTAGTATACTCTCAGAGGGCACAGATACGCAGTATTTT; CDR3: CASSILSEGTDTQYF; size: .; J: TRBJ2-3; D: .; V: TRBV19